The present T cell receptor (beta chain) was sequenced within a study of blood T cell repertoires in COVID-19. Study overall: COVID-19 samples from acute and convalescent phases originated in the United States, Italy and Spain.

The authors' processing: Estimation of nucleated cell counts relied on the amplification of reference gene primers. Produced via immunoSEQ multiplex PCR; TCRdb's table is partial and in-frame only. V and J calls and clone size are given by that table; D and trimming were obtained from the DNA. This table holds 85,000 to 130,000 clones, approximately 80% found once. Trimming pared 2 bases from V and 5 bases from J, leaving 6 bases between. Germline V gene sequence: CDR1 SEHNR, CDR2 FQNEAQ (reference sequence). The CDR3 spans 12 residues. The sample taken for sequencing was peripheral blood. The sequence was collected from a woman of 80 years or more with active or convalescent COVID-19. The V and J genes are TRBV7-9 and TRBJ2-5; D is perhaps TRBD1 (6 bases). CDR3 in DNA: TGTGCCAGCAGCTTACAGGGGGAGACCCAGTACTTC. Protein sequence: CASSLQGETQYF.